Presented here are 32 T cell receptor beta chains from one specimen sequenced in a study of blood T cell repertoires in COVID-19. Repertoires were generated with immunoSEQ multiplex PCR, while TCRdb's copy carries only in-frame clones and drops some. The top ten clones hold about 1.2% of a sample with more than 300,000 clones, around 82% of them seen once. Sequenced sample: peripheral blood. The source of these receptors is a woman in her 50s with acute or convalescent COVID-19.

The V and J genes are TRBV5-1 and TRBJ2-1; 9 positions match TRBD2. Germline V gene lookup returns CDR1 SGHRS and CDR2 YFSETQ. This CDR3 spans 15 amino acids. Trimming took 2 bases from V and 6 from J; bases not matched to a gene: 6. The CDR3 DNA reads TGCGCCAGCAGCTTAGTTAGCGGGGGCGGCAATGAGCAGTTCTTC. It yields the protein CASSLVSGGGNEQFF. The entire variable domain, with the rest obtained from reference TRBV5-1 and TRBJ2-1, is as follows: KAGVTQTPRYLIKTRGQQVTLSCSPISGHRSVSWYQQTPGQGLQFLFEYFSETQRNKGNFPGRFSGRQFSNSRSEMNVSTLELGDSALYLCASSLVSGGGNEQFFGPGTRLTVL.

This clone has only a few counts. The genes are TRBV4-2 and TRBJ2-4; a weak D match, TRBD2 (6 bases). V lost 4 bases to trimming and J lost 3 bases, with 10 bases between them. CDR3 length: 14 residues. CDR1 and CDR2 (germline): LGHNA, YNFKEQ. The CDR3 reads CASSLGGDKNIQYF. CDR3 DNA: TGTGCCAGCAGCCTTGGAGGGGACAAAAACATTCAGTACTTC.

This clone was detected only a few times. The gene calls are TRBV7-9 and TRBJ1-3; TRBD1 is a possible D gene (6 bases). The CDR3 has 15 residues. V was cut by 5 bases and J by 0 bases, with 11 bases left in between. Per the germline V gene, CDR1 is SEHNR and CDR2 is FQNEAQ (reference sequence). CDR3 protein: CASSPGASSGNTIYF. DNA of the CDR3: TGTGCCAGCAGCCCAGGGGCTTCCTCTGGAAACACCATATATTTT.

The chain couples TRBV30 to TRBJ2-7; D remains ambiguous. V lost 4 bases, J lost 2 bases, and 6 bases lay in between. There are 11 residues in the CDR3. Germline CDR1 reads GTSNPN; CDR2 reads SVGIG (reference sequence). The CDR3 nucleotides read TGTGCCTGGACAGATACCTACGAGCAGTACTTC. As protein: CAWTDTYEQYF. Combining the CDR3 with reference TRBV30 and TRBJ2-7 gives the whole variable domain SQTIHQWPATLVQPVGSPLSLECTVEGTSNPNLYWYRQAAGRGLQLLFYSVGIGQISSEVPQNLSASRPQDRQFILSSKKLLLSDSGFYLCAWTDTYEQYFGPGTRLTVT.

This sequence joins TRBV19 and TRBJ2-7; 8 nucleotides match TRBD1. This CDR3 has 14 residues. The trim removed 4 bases at V and 2 bases at J, leaving 4 bases unmatched. Germline V gives CDR1 LNHDA, CDR2 SQIVND (reference sequence). Here the CDR3 DNA reads TGTGCCAGTAGTACCGAGACAGGGGCCTACGAGCAGTACTTC. It is translated as CASSTETGAYEQYF. The full variable domain, in which reference TRBV19 and TRBJ2-7 provide the parts outside the CDR3, is DGGITQSPKYLFRKEGQNVTLSCEQNLNHDAMYWYRQDPGQGLRLIYYSQIVNDFQKGDIAEGYSVSREKKESFPLTVTSAQKNPTAFYLCASSTETGAYEQYFGPGTRLTVT.

The chain uses TRBV12-3 or TRBV12-4 and TRBJ2-7, with D possibly being TRBD1 (6 bases). Trimming pared 4 bases from V and 9 bases from J, leaving 13 bases between. The CDR3 runs 12 residues. The CDR3 DNA reads as TGTGCCAGCAGTTCCCCGGGACACTCGCAGTACTTC. Translated: CASSSPGHSQYF.

The chain uses TRBV15 and TRBJ1-2; TRBD1 matches at 7 bases. Germline loops: CDR1 LNHNV, CDR2 YYDKDF (reference sequence). V shed 0 bases, J shed 4 bases, and the junction held 8 bases outside the gene matches. This CDR3 is 16 amino acids long. The CDR3 sequence is CATSRDGTAIVYGYTF. CDR3 DNA: TGTGCCACCAGCAGAGACGGGACAGCGATCGTCTATGGCTACACCTTC.

The CDR3 DNA sequence: TGTGCCAGCAGCTTAGGCGGAGACTATGGCTACACCTTC. Protein product: CASSLGGDYGYTF. This rearrangement joins TRBV7-2 to TRBJ1-2; no reliable D call. The CDR3 contains 13 residues. V was cut by 1 base and J by 3 bases, with 6 bases left in between. Germline-derived CDR1 and CDR2 are SGHTA and FQGNSA.

This sequence joins TRBV11-1 and TRBJ2-7, with TRBD2 matching 7 bases. V gave up 5 bases and J gave up 3 bases; unmatched junction bases: 10. The CDR3 runs 15 residues. Looked up from germline, CDR1 is SGHAT and CDR2 is FQDESV (reference sequence). DNA of the CDR3: TGTGCCAGCAGCCCTACCCCGGCTAGCGGCTACGAGCAGTACTTC. This sequence encodes CASSPTPASGYEQYF.

The chain uses TRBV5-4 and TRBJ2-5, with D possibly matching TRBD2 (6 bases). Between the trimmed V and J ends, which lost 0 bases and 5 bases, there was a span of 17 bases. CDR1 and CDR2 (germline): SGHNT, YYREEE (reference sequence). The CDR3 runs to 16 residues. The CDR3 sequence: CASSLGGLSGGETQYF. CDR3 DNA: TGTGCCAGCAGCTTGGGGGGACTCTCTGGAGGGGAGACCCAGTACTTC. The whole variable domain, filled in from reference TRBV5-4 and TRBJ2-5, reads ETGVTQSPTHLIKTRGQQVTLRCSSQSGHNTVSWYQQALGQGPQFIFQYYREEENGRGNFPPRFSGLQFPNYSSELNVNALELDDSALYLCASSLGGLSGGETQYFGPGTRLLVL.

This clone appeared once. This chain joins TRBV12-5 and TRBJ1-3; 9 nucleotides match TRBD1. This CDR3 comprises 15 residues. The germline gives CDR1 LGHNT, CDR2 FRNRAP. V shed 0 bases and J 8 bases; nucleotides not matched to a gene: 5. CDR3 nucleotide sequence: TGTGCTAGTGGTTTGGTCCGGGACAGGGTAGACACCATATATTTT. It encodes CASGLVRDRVDTIYF.

This chain connects TRBV7-2 to TRBJ1-5; the D is unclear. V lost 3 bases, J lost 0 bases, and 9 bases lay in between. This CDR3 contains 15 residues. CDR1 and CDR2 (germline): SGHTA, FQGNSA. The CDR3 DNA sequence: TGTGCCAGCAGCTTTGGCGGGGTTAGCAATCAGCCCCAGCATTTT. It is translated as CASSFGGVSNQPQHF.

The rearrangement joins TRBV30 to TRBJ1-2, with TRBD1 matching 9 bases. V lost 3 bases to trimming and J lost 6 bases; unmatched junction nucleotides: 11. Germline CDR1 GTSNPN, CDR2 SVGIG (reference sequence). The CDR3 sequence is 15 residues long. The chain's CDR3 is CAWRAPGQGSHGYTF. The CDR3 DNA reads TGTGCCTGGAGGGCTCCGGGACAGGGATCGCATGGCTACACCTTC.

V usage is TRBV30 and J usage is TRBJ1-5; unclear D gene. The CDR3 is 14 amino acids. Germline CDR1 is GTSNPN and CDR2 is SVGIG (reference sequence). Trimming left V 0 bases short and J 7 bases short, with 13 bases between. The CDR3 DNA reads as TGTGCCTGGAGTGTACCGGGGAGGACCCAGCCCCAGCATTTT. Its protein is CAWSVPGRTQPQHF.

The chain carries TRBV4-1 and TRBJ2-1; TRBD2 matches at 12 bases. CDR3 length equals 16 residues. J gave up 7 bases and V 2 bases, and 6 bases lay outside the gene matches. In germline, CDR1 is MGHRA, CDR2 YSYEKL. The chain's CDR3 is CASSQLAGGPGNEQFF. Written as DNA, the CDR3 is TGCGCCAGCAGCCAACTAGCGGGGGGGCCGGGGAATGAGCAGTTCTTC.

The chain is built from TRBV11-3 and TRBJ1-3; 11 bases map to TRBD1. J gave up 2 bases and V 4 bases, and 13 bases lay outside the gene matches. This CDR3 is built from 19 residues. CDR1 and CDR2 from the germline V gene are SGHNT and YENEEA. The CDR3 region has the DNA TGTGCCAGCAGCTCCCCCCCCCTTGGACAGGGGGCCGCTGGAAACACCATATATTTT. As protein: CASSSPPLGQGAAGNTIYF.

The chain couples TRBV5-6 to TRBJ2-7; 10 nucleotides agree with TRBD2. CDR3 length equals 16 residues. The V segment lost 2 bases and the J segment 2 bases; nucleotides outside the gene matches: 7. CDR1 and CDR2 (germline): SGHDT, YYEEEE. The DNA for the CDR3 is TGTGCCAGCAGCTTCAGACTAGCGGGTTTCACCTACGAGCAGTACTTC. This encodes CASSFRLAGFTYEQYF.

This chain uses TRBV5-1 with TRBJ2-3, with 7 nucleotides matching TRBD1. The CDR3 runs 16 residues. The germline CDR1 and CDR2 sequences are SGHRS and YFSETQ. V gave up 4 bases and J gave up 2 bases; unmatched junction bases: 10. The CDR3: CASSPGTAIYTDTQYF. The DNA for the CDR3 is TGCGCCAGCAGCCCCGGGACAGCGATCTACACAGATACGCAGTATTTT.

V usage is TRBV9 and J usage is TRBJ2-7; perhaps TRBD1 as D (6 bases). This CDR3 is built from 18 residues. V was clipped by 1 base and J by 6 bases, with 26 bases between them. The germline gives CDR1 SGDLS, CDR2 YYNGEE. Written as DNA, the CDR3 is TGTGCCAGCAGCGTAAACCACACACAGGGCGAGGCGGTTGGCGAGCAGTACGTC. It translates to CASSVNHTQGEAVGEQYV.

This chain uses TRBV30 with TRBJ2-7; 11 bases match TRBD2. The CDR3 totals 15 residues. The germline V gene has CDR1 GTSNPN and CDR2 SVGIG (reference sequence). The ends lost 8 bases at V and 3 bases at J; junction bases unmatched: 12. The CDR3 nucleotides read TGTGCCAGTTCCGGGACTAGCGGAAAACGCTACGAGCAGTACTTC. It codes for CASSGTSGKRYEQYF.

The CDR3 sequence: CASRQGGYSPLHF. CDR3 nucleotide sequence: TGTGCCAGCAGACAAGGGGGATATTCACCCCTCCACTTT. This rearrangement joins TRBV12-3 or TRBV12-4 to TRBJ1-6; a weak D match, TRBD1 (6 bases). Trimming removed 6 bases from V and 8 bases from J, with 11 bases in between. The CDR3 is 13 residues long.

The gene calls are TRBV19 and TRBJ2-2; D gene uncertain. The V gene's germline CDR1 is LNHDA and CDR2 SQIVND (reference sequence). Trimming removed 1 base from V and 2 bases from J, with 11 bases in between. This CDR3 spans 16 amino acids. In DNA, the CDR3 is TGTGCCAGTAGTATAGGGGCAGGATCTAACACCGGGGAGCTGTTTTTT. It specifies CASSIGAGSNTGELFF.

This sequence joins TRBV6-1 and TRBJ2-5, with 10 bases identical to TRBD1. The CDR3 has 17 residues. V trimming: 0 bases; J trimming: 8 bases; junction bases outside the gene matches: 12. Germline V gene data show CDR1 as MNHNS and CDR2 as SASEGT. CDR3 nucleotide sequence: TGTGCCAGCAGTGAAGCGCTCGGGACAGGGGCGGTAGTTACCCAGTACTTC. As protein: CASSEALGTGAVVTQYF.

The chain uses TRBV5-4 and TRBJ2-7, with TRBD1 matching over 7 bases. V dropped 2 bases and J dropped 4; count of bases not matched to a gene: 12. The CDR3 contains 16 residues. Germline CDR1 SGHNT, CDR2 YYREEE (reference sequence). The CDR3 nucleotides are TGTGCCAGCAGCTTAAAACGACAGGGACGTTATTACGAGCAGTACTTC. Translating it yields CASSLKRQGRYYEQYF.

The chain carries TRBV10-3 and TRBJ1-4; D is ambiguous. The length of the CDR3 is 12 residues. Germline V gene data show CDR1 as ENHRY and CDR2 as SYGVKD. The V gene lost 2 bases and the J gene lost 10 bases, with 8 bases spanning the gap. DNA for the CDR3: TGTGCCATCAGTGAGCCGCCCGGAAAACTGTTTTTT. Translated: CAISEPPGKLFF.

The gene calls are TRBV19 and TRBJ1-2; no clear D gene. The CDR3 sequence is 16 residues long. CDR1 is LNHDA, CDR2 SQIVND, per germline (reference sequence). With 1 base removed from V and 0 bases from J, the gap between germline ends came to 12 bases. DNA for the CDR3: TGTGCCAGTAGTATAGGTACATGGCATTCTAACTATGGCTACACCTTC. As protein: CASSIGTWHSNYGYTF. The whole variable domain, remainder taken from reference TRBV19 and TRBJ1-2, is DGGITQSPKYLFRKEGQNVTLSCEQNLNHDAMYWYRQDPGQGLRLIYYSQIVNDFQKGDIAEGYSVSREKKESFPLTVTSAQKNPTAFYLCASSIGTWHSNYGYTFGSGTRLTVV.

The chain joins TRBV27 to TRBJ2-7; D might be TRBD1 (6 bases). The V gene lost 8 bases and the J gene lost 2 bases, with 22 bases spanning the gap. This CDR3 contains 16 residues. CDR1 is MNHEY and CDR2 is SMNVEV in the germline V gene (reference sequence). DNA for the CDR3: TGTGCCAGCTTTCCTCAGGGGTCTTCTCCCGCCTACGAGCAGTACTTC. This gives the protein CASFPQGSSPAYEQYF.

This chain uses TRBV4-1 with TRBJ2-2; 7 bases align to TRBD1. The CDR3 is made up of 14 amino acids. J was trimmed by 1 base and V by 9 bases; bases with no gene match: 5. Germline V gene sequence: CDR1 MGHRA, CDR2 YSYEKL. As DNA, the CDR3 is TGCGCCAGTTCCGGGACAGAGAACACCGGGGAGCTGTTTTTT. Protein: CASSGTENTGELFF.

J is TRBJ1-3 and V is TRBV13, with D perhaps matching TRBD1 (5 bases). This CDR3 has 13 amino acids. Germline V lookup: CDR1 PRHDT, CDR2 FYEKMQ (reference sequence). Trimming removed 7 bases at V and 0 bases at J, with 7 bases between. The CDR3 is CASMGPSGNTIYF. DNA for the CDR3: TGTGCCAGCATGGGGCCCTCTGGAAACACCATATATTTT.

The chain recombines TRBV12-5 with TRBJ2-7; TRBD1 matches at 7 bases. This CDR3 has 11 residues. J was trimmed by 4 bases and V by 6 bases; bases with no gene match: 0. From germline, CDR1 is LGHNT and CDR2 FRNRAP. This CDR3 is CASGTGYEQYF. The CDR3 coding sequence is TGTGCTAGTGGGACAGGGTACGAGCAGTACTTC. Complete variable domain (other parts from reference TRBV12-5 and TRBJ2-7): DARVTQTPRHKVTEMGQEVTMRCQPILGHNTVFWYRQTMMQGLELLAYFRNRAPLDDSGMPKDRFSAEMPDATLATLKIQPSEPRDSAVYFCASGTGYEQYFGPGTRLTVT.

The rearrangement links TRBV6-4 to TRBJ1-2; 8 bases line up with TRBD1. The CDR3 has 21 amino acids. Germline CDR1 reads MRHNA; CDR2 reads SNTAGT. V was clipped by 2 bases and J by 1 base; unmatched bases: 21. In DNA, the CDR3 is TGTGCCAGCAGTGACACGAGCCTGGCGGACAGGGAAGGACATTATAACTATGGCTACACCTTC. Protein product: CASSDTSLADREGHYNYGYTF.

J is TRBJ1-5 and V is TRBV5-6, with a possible D match to TRBD1 (5 bases). The CDR3 runs to 15 residues. V lost 1 base and J lost 3, with 11 bases in between. Germline V CDR1 and CDR2: SGHDT, YYEEEE. The CDR3, as DNA: TGTGCCAGCAGCTTGTCAGGCAGGGACAATCAGCCCCAGCATTTT. It specifies CASSLSGRDNQPQHF.